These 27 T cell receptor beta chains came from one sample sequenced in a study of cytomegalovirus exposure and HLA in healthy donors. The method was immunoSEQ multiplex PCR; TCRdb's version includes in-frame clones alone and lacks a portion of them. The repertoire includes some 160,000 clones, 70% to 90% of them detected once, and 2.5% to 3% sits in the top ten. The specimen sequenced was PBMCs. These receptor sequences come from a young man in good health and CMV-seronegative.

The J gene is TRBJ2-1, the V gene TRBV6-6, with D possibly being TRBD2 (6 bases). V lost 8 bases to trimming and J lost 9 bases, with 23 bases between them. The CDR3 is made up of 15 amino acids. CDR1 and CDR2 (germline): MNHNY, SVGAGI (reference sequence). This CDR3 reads CASVSDVGWGGEQFF. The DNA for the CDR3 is TGTGCCAGCGTCAGTGACGTGGGTTGGGGAGGTGAGCAGTTCTTC.

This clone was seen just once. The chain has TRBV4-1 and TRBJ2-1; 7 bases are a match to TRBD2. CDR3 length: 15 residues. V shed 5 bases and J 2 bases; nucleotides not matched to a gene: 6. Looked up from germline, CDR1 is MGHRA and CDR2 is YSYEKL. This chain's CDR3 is CASSLLANPYNEQFF. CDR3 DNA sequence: TGCGCCAGCAGCTTACTAGCGAATCCCTACAATGAGCAGTTCTTC.

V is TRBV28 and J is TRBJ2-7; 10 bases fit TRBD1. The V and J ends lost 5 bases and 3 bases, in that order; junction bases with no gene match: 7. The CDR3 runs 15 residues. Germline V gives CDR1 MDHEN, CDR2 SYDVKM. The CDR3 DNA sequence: TGTGCCAGCAGTAGGAGCGGGACAGGGGTCTACGAGCAGTACGTC. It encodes CASSRSGTGVYEQYV.

The CDR3 DNA reads as TGTGCCAGCAGACGGACAGGGGAGTACGAGCAGTACGTC. It yields the protein CASRRTGEYEQYV. The rearrangement joins TRBV5-6 to TRBJ2-7; 9 nucleotides line up with TRBD1. V dropped 5 bases and J dropped 4; count of bases not matched to a gene: 4. This CDR3 comprises 13 residues. CDR1 is SGHDT, CDR2 YYEEEE, per germline.

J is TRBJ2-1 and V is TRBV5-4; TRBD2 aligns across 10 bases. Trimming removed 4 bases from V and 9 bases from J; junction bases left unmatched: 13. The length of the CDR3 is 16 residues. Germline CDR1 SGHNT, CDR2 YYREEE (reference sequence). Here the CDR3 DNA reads TGTGCCAGCAGCCGAGGTAGAGGGACTAGCGTCGTTGAGCAGTTCTTC. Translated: CASSRGRGTSVVEQFF.

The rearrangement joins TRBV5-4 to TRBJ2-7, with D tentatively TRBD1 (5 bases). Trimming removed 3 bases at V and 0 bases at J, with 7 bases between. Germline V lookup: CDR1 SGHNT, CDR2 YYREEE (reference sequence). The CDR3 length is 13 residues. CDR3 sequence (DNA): TGTGCCAGCAGCTCGACAGTCTCCTACGAGCAGTACTTC. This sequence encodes CASSSTVSYEQYF.

The CDR3 reads CASGEAGAGQPQHF. For the CDR3, the DNA is TGTGCCAGCGGAGAGGCGGGGGCTGGACAGCCCCAGCATTTT. The chain joins TRBV6-1 to TRBJ1-5, with D possibly TRBD1 on 6 matching bases. V was pared by 8 bases and J by 7 bases, with 18 bases between. This CDR3 is 14 amino acids long. Germline V gene lookup returns CDR1 MNHNS and CDR2 SASEGT.

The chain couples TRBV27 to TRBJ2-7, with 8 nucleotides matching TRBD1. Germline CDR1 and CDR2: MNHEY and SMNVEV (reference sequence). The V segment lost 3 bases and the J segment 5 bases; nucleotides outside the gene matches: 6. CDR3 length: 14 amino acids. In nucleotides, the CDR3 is TGTGCCAGCAGTTTTGCCAGGGGGCTCAACGAGCAGTACTTC. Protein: CASSFARGLNEQYF.

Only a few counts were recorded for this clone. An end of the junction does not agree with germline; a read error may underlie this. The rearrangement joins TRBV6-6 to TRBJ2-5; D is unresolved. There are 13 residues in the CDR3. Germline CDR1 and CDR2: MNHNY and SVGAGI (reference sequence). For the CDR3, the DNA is TGTGCCAGCAGTTACTCGAACTCCCGTAACCATGACTTC. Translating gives CASSYSNSRNHDF.

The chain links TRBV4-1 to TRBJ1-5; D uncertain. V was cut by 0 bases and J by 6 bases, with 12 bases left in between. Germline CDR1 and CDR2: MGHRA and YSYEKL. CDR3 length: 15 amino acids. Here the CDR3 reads CASSQDQRAGQPQHF. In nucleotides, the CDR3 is TGCGCCAGCAGCCAAGATCAACGAGCTGGTCAGCCCCAGCATTTT.

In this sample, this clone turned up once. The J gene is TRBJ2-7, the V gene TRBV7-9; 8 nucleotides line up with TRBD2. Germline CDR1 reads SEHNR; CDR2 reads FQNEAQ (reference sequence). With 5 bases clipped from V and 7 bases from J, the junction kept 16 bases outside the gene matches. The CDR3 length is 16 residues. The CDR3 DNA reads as TGTGCCAGCAGCCCTACCGGCGGAGCGGGGGAATGGGAGCAGTACGTC. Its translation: CASSPTGGAGEWEQYV.

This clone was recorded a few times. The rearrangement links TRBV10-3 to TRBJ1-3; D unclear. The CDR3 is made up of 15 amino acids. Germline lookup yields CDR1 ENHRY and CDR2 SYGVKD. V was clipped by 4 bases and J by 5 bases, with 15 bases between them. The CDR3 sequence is CAISVEREVRNTIYF. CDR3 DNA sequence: TGTGCCATCAGTGTAGAAAGGGAGGTGAGAAACACCATATATTTT.

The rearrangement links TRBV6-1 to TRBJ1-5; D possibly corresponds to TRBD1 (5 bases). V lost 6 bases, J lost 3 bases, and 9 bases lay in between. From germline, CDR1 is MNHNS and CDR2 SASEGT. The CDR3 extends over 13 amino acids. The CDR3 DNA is TGTGCCAGCAGAACAGGAGACAATCAGCCCCAGCATTTT. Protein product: CASRTGDNQPQHF.

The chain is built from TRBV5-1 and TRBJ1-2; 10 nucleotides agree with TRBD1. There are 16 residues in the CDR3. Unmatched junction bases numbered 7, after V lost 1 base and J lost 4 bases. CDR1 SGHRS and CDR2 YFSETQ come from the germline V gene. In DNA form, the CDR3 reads TGCGCCAGCAGCTTGTTGAGGGACAGGGGTCTCTATGGCTACACCTTC. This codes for CASSLLRDRGLYGYTF.

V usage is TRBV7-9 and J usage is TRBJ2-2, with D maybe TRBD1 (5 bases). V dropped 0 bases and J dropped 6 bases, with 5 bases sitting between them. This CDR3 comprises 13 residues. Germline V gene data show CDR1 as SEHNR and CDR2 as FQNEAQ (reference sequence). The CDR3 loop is CASSLAQAGELFF. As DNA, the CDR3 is TGTGCCAGCAGCTTAGCACAGGCCGGGGAGCTGTTTTTT.

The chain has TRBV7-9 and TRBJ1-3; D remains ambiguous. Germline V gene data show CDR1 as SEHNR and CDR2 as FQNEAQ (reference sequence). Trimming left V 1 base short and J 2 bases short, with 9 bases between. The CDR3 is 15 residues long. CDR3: CASSLDWSAGNTIYF. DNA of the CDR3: TGTGCCAGCAGCTTAGATTGGAGCGCTGGAAACACCATATATTTT.

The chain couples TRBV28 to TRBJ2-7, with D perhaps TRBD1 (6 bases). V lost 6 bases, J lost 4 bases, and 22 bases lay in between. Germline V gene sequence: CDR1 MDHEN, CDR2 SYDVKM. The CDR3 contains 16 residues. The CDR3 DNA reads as TGTGCCAGCAGATCCGGACAGTCACAGTCCCTATACGAGCAGTACTTC. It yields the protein CASRSGQSQSLYEQYF.

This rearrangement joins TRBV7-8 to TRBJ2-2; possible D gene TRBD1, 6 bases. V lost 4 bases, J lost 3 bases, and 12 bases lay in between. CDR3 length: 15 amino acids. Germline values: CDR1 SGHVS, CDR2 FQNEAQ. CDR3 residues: CASSWDTGYTGELFF. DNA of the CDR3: TGTGCCAGCAGCTGGGACACCGGATACACCGGGGAGCTGTTTTTT.

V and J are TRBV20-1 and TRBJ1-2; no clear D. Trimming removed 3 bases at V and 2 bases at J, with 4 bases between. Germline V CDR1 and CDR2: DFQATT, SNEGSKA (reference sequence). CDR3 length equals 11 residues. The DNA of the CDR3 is TGCAGTGCTAGTTCAAACTATGGCTACACCTTC. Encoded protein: CSASSNYGYTF.

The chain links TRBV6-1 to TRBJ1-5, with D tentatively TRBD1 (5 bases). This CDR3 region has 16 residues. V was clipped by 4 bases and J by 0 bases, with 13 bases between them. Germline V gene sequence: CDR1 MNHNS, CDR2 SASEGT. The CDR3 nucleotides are TGTGCCAGCAGTGGGGGCAAGGGATATAGCAATCAGCCCCAGCATTTT. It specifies CASSGGKGYSNQPQHF.

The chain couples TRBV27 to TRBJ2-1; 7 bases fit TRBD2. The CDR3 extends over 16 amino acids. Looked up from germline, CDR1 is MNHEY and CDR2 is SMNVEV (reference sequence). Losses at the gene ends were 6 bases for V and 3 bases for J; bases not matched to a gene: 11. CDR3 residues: CASRRLGGGLYNEQFF. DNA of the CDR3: TGTGCCAGCAGGCGCCTTGGGGGGGGACTCTACAATGAGCAGTTCTTC.

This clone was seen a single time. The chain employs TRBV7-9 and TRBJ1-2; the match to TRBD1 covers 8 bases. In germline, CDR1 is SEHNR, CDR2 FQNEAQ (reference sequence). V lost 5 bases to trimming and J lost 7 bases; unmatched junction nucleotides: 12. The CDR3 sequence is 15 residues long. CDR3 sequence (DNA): TGTGCCAGCAGCCCAAGGACAGGGAACTATGTTGGCTACACCTTC. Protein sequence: CASSPRTGNYVGYTF.

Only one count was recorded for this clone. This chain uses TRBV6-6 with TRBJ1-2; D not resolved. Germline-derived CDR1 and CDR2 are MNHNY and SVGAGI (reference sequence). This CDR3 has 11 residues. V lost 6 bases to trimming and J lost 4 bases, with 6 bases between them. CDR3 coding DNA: TGTGCCAGCAGGCCGGTCTATGGCTACACCTTC. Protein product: CASRPVYGYTF.

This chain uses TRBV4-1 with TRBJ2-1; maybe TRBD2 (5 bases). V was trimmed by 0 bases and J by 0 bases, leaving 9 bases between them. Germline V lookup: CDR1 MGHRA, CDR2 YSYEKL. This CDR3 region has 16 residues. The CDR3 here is CASSQEIASSYNEQFF. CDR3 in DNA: TGCGCCAGCAGCCAAGAGATAGCGAGCTCCTACAATGAGCAGTTCTTC.

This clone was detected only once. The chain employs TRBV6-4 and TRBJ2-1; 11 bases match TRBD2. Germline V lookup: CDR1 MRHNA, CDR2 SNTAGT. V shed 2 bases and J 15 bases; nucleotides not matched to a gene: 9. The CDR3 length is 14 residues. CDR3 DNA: TGTGCCAGCAGTGACCTAGCGGGGGGCACCGTTGCGTTCTTC. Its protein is CASSDLAGGTVAFF.

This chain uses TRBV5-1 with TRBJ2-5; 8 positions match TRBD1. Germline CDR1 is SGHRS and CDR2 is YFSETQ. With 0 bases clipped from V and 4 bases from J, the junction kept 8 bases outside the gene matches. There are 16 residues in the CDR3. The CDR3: CASSLGTGIELETQYF. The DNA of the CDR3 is TGCGCCAGCAGCTTGGGGACAGGGATTGAGTTAGAGACCCAGTACTTC.

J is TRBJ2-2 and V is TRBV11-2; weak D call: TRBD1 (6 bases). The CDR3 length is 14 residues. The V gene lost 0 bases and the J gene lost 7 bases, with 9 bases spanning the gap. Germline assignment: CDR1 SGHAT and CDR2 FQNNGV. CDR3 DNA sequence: TGTGCCAGCAGCTTAGAGGCAGGGGTCGGGGAGCTGTTTTTT. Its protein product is CASSLEAGVGELFF. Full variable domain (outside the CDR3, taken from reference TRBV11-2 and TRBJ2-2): EAGVAQSPRYKIIEKRQSVAFWCNPISGHATLYWYQQILGQGPKLLIQFQNNGVVDDSQLPKDRFSAERLKGVDSTLKIQPAKLEDSAVYLCASSLEAGVGELFFGEGSRLTVL.